This TCR beta chain was identified during a study of blood T cell repertoires in COVID-19 (dated by TCRdb to the early 2020s). The study in broad terms: Samples covering the acute and convalescent phases of COVID-19 were provided by collaborators in the United States, Italy and Spain. The repertoires were released in a freely available public database intended as a resource for research on the immune response to SARS-CoV-2. HLA class I and class II types, where available, came from metadata supplied by the sample provider rather than from assay-based typing. The material from the prospective study consisted of cDNA or gDNA derived from T cells, B-cell-depleted T cells, or PBMCs. Samples were obtained from the ongoing ImmuneRACE study (first 160 participants) and from 1,254 subjects provided by 6 global collaborators. The dataset comprised deeply sampled blood TCRbeta repertoires from subjects exposed to, actively infected with, or recovered from COVID-19. A de-identified subject ID, COVID-19 status, age in years and sex were almost always included in the sample metadata. What the study reported, not specific to this receptor: How much clinical and demographic metadata was included differed by source and by participant, and the metadata was provided uncurated.

TCRbeta CDR3 regions were amplified from genomic DNA by means of the immunoSEQ Assay, a bias-controlled multiplex PCR. The study's processing was this. Nucleated cell counts per sample were estimated from amplification of reference gene primers within the assay. Sequence reads were collapsed and filtered to measure the absolute abundance of every unique TCRbeta CDR3 rearrangement. For each sample, productive Simpson clonality was calculated by taking the square root of Simpson's diversity index across productive rearrangements. TCRdb's version of the immuneACCESS table is confined to in-frame rearrangements and falls short of the full clone set. An unresolved V gene accounts for under half of the shortfall where checked; the remainder is of unknown origin. V, J and clone size are taken as reported in that table, and D and trimming were inferred from the DNA itself. Across this sample there are 130,000 to 150,000 clones, with approximately 80% seen only once. The top ten hold about 6.1% of the sample.

This clone occurred once. Its antigen specificity is not known. No per-base quality is available; no much larger clone lies one base away. The germline V end is reduced by 5 bases and the J end by 5 bases; junction bases left unmatched: 6. In the germline V gene, CDR1 corresponds to MDHEN and CDR2 to SYDVKM. Spanning cysteine to phenylalanine, the CDR3 consists of 14 amino acids. Kept here is only the CDR3 DNA, which spans 42 bases and is read in frame from base 1. In the prospective study, participants were roughly 18 to 95 years old, resided in under 30 geographic areas of the United States, and were enrolled through a virtual design. In the prospective study, participants were assigned to cohorts based on the clinical history participants reported in a screening survey and a study questionnaire. Recovered participants in ImmuneRACE Cohort 3 were defined as having two consecutive negative NP/OP PCR tests, clearance from a healthcare professional, or resolution of symptoms. Each participant in the prospective study had whole blood, serum and a nasopharyngeal or oropharyngeal swab collected by mobile phlebotomists. Participants in the prospective study had the option to provide additional blood draws and questionnaires over a roughly 2-month period. Before DNA extraction, blood samples from the prospective study were shipped at room temperature or frozen.

Sample: PBMCs or T cells enriched from blood (not recorded which). The chain uses TRBV28 and TRBJ1-5; 7 bases in between match TRBD1. The clonotype comes from a middle-aged woman who had recovered from COVID-19. The nucleotide sequence is given as TGTGCCAGCAGTCTACGACAGGGACATCAGCCCCAGCATTTT. Its coded protein is CASSLRQGHQPQHF.